This note documents a single T cell receptor beta chain sequence. This clone's antigen is unknown. No base quality information exists; no much larger clone differs at one position. According to the germline V gene, CDR1 reads MDHEN and CDR2 reads SYDVKM. From the cysteine up to the phenylalanine, the CDR3 has a length of 13 residues. CDR3 DNA is the only sequence kept; it has 39 bases, read in frame from the first base. The germline V and J ends show losses of 11 bases and 3 bases respectively, and no gene match explains 6 bases of the junction. TCRbeta CDR3 regions were amplified from genomic DNA using the immunoSEQ Assay, a bias-controlled multiplex PCR. In the paper's pipeline: The number of nucleated cells in each sample was estimated by amplification of reference gene primers within the assay. Sequence reads were collapsed and filtered to measure the absolute abundance of every unique TCRbeta CDR3 rearrangement. For each sample, productive Simpson clonality was calculated as the square root of Simpson's diversity index over productive rearrangements. In its TCRdb copy, this immuneACCESS table keeps in-frame sequences only and misses some clones. Where compared with another copy, unresolved V genes explain less than half of these, and the others have no known cause. Clone size and V and J calls were adopted from that table, with D and trimming inferred from the DNA. The sample table lists about 100,000 clones, roughly 80% of them with a count of one. The ten largest clones add up to approximately 3.3% of the sample.

This sample was included in a study of blood T cell repertoires in COVID-19 (dated by TCRdb to the early 2020s). Regarding the research as a whole: Collaborator samples came from the United States, Italy and Spain and covered acute and convalescent phases of COVID-19. The prospective study material was composed of cDNA or gDNA derived from T cells, B-cell-depleted T cells, or PBMCs. Deeply sampled blood TCRbeta repertoires from subjects exposed to, actively infected with, or recovered from COVID-19 were included in the dataset. The repertoires were made available in a free public database intended to serve as a resource for research on the immune response to SARS-CoV-2. The samples were drawn from the first 160 participants of the ongoing ImmuneRACE study and from under 1,500 subjects provided by 6 global collaborators. A de-identified subject ID, COVID-19 status, age in years and sex were almost always included in the sample metadata. Where available, HLA class I and class II types were obtained from metadata supplied by the sample provider rather than from assay-based typing.

Collaborating institutions collected whole blood in K2EDTA tubes following their own protocols. Collaborator samples were shipped for TCRbeta analysis as frozen whole blood, isolated PBMCs, or DNA extracted from either sample type. What the research found in general, with its limitations: The quantity of clinical and demographic metadata differed by source and by participant and was supplied without curation.

The chain employs TRBV28 and TRBJ1-5, and 8 junctional nucleotides match TRBD1. The sequencing input was peripheral blood. This TCR derives from a woman older than 75 with active or convalescent COVID-19. The CDR3 corresponds to CAVAGGVNQPQHF. The DNA reads TGTGCCGTCGCAGGGGGCGTCAATCAGCCCCAGCATTTT.